Shown below are 5 T cell receptor beta chains from a single sample sequenced in a study of T cells in Graves' hyperthyroidism and ophthalmopathy. Amplification targeted TCR beta CDR3 regions from RNA transcripts. HTBI primers were employed in a first-round RT-PCR of the TCR CDR3. TCRdb called the multiplex PCR reads again in MiXCR, with one record for every CDR3 protein. The sample has around 520,000 distinct CDR3 sequences, roughly 15% seen once; the top ten hold roughly 13%. Sequencing was performed on blood. These receptors were taken from a middle-aged woman with Graves' hyperthyroidism.

This clonotype showed up many times. The chain employs TRBV28 and TRBJ2-1; TRBD2 aligns across 9 bases. Germline CDR1 is MDHEN and CDR2 is SYDVKM. This CDR3 has 17 amino acids. Trimming at V came to 1 base and at J to 5 bases, leaving 9 bases not matched to a gene. CDR3 coding DNA: TGTGCCAGCAGTTTATTGGGAAGACTAGCGGAACACAATGAGCAGTTCTTC. It yields the protein CASSLLGRLAEHNEQFF.

At least ten counts were recorded for this clonotype. The genes are TRBV24-1 and TRBJ2-2, with a weak D call TRBD1 (6 bases). Germline CDR1 and CDR2: KGHDR and SFDVKD. The CDR3 sequence is 16 residues long. Trimming shortened V by 9 bases and J by 1 base, and 17 bases separated the two germline ends. CDR3: CATEQPGQRNTGELFF. For the CDR3, the DNA is TGTGCCACCGAACAACCGGGACAACGGAACACCGGGGAGCTGTTTTTT.

This clonotype has only a few counts. V is TRBV4-1 and J is TRBJ1-2; possibly TRBD1 for D (5 bases). In germline, CDR1 is MGHRA, CDR2 YSYEKL. The CDR3 spans 14 residues. The V and J ends lost 5 bases and 0 bases respectively, with 10 bases between them. CDR3 sequence: CASSTGGANYGYTF. CDR3 nucleotides: TGCGCCAGCAGCACCGGGGGGGCTAACTATGGCTACACCTTC.

This clonotype occurred a few times. The V gene is TRBV5-1, the J gene TRBJ2-3; TRBD2 is a possible D gene (6 bases). V lost 0 bases to trimming and J lost 1 base, with 9 bases between them. Germline values: CDR1 SGHRS, CDR2 YFSETQ. There are 15 residues in the CDR3. The CDR3 region is CASSLGVAGTDTQYF. CDR3 DNA: TGCGCCAGCAGCTTGGGGGTAGCGGGCACAGATACGCAGTATTTT.

In its sample, this clonotype was seen many times. In DNA form, the CDR3 reads TGTGCCAGCAGTTCTCCAGGACAGCAGGTTGGTAGGGCTTTCTTT. It specifies CASSSPGQQVGRAFF. V usage is TRBV28 and J usage is TRBJ1-1; possibly TRBD1 for D (6 bases). The CDR3 consists of 15 residues. Germline V gene sequence: CDR1 MDHEN, CDR2 SYDVKM. V lost 4 bases, J lost 11 bases, and 23 bases lay in between. Filled out from reference TRBV28 and TRBJ1-1, the complete variable domain reads DVKVTQSSRYLVKRTGEKVFLECVQDMDHENMFWYRQDPGLGLRLIYFSYDVKMKEKGDIPEGYSVSREKKERFSLILESASTNQTSMYLCASSSPGQQVGRAFFGQGTRLTVV.